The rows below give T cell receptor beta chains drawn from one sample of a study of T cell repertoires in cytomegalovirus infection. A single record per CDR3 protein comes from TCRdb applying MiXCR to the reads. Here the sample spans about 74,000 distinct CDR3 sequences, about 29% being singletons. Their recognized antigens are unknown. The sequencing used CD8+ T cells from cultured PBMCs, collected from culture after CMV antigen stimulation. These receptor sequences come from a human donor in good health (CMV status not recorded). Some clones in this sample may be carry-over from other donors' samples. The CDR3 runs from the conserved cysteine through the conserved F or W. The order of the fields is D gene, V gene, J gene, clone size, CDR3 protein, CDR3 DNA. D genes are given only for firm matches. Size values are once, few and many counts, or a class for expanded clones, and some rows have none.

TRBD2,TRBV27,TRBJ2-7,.,CASSLSGASGRADIYEQYF,TGTGCCAGCAGTTTATCGGGGGCTAGCGGGAGGGCCGATATCTACGAGCAGTACTTC
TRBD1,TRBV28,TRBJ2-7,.,CASSQVRDRGSHEQYF,TGTGCCAGCAGTCAAGTCCGAGACAGGGGATCCCACGAGCAGTACTTC
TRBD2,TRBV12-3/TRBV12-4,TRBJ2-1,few,CASSLGLAGDVEFF,TGTGCCAGCAGTCTAGGACTAGCGGGGGATGTGGAGTTCTTC
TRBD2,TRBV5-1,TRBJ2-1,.,CASSLDSSGAYNEQFF,TGCGCCAGCAGCTTGGATTCTAGCGGGGCCTACAATGAGCAGTTCTTC
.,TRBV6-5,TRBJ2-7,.,CASSYHREGEQYF,TGTGCCAGCAGTTACCACAGAGAGGGCGAGCAGTACTTC
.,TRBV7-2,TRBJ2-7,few,CASSFHQEQPYEQYF,TGTGCCAGCAGCTTCCACCAGGAACAGCCTTACGAGCAGTACTTC
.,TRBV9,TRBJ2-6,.,CASRGTGANVLTF,TGTGCCAGCAGGGGAACTGGGGCCAACGTCCTGACTTTC
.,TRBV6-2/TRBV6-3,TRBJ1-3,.,CASSSPGRMDGNTIYF,TGTGCCAGCAGTTCACCGGGACGGATGGATGGAAACACCATATATTTT
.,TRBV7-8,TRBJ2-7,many,CASSPALTFSYEQYF,TGTGCCAGCAGCCCCGCTTTGACCTTTTCCTACGAGCAGTACTTC
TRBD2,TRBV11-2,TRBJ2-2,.,CASSPSGGGLIF,TGTGCCAGCAGCCCCTCGGGGGGGGGTTTAATTTTT
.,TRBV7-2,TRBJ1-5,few,CASSLAGSSNQPQHF,TGTGCCAGCAGCTTAGCAGGATCTAGCAATCAGCCCCAGCATTTT
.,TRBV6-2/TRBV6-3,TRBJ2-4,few,CASSLGDGIQYF,TGTGCCAGCAGTCTGGGGGACGGGATACAGTACTTC
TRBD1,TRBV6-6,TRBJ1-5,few,CASRHRDRGWDQPQHF,TGTGCCAGCAGACACCGGGACAGGGGGTGGGATCAGCCCCAGCATTTT
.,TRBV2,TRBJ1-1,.,CASSTRGGMNTEAFF,TGTGCCAGCAGTACCCGGGGGGGGATGAACACTGAAGCTTTCTTT
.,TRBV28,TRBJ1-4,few,CASGGGGKLFF,TGTGCCAGCGGCGGCGGGGGAAAACTGTTTTTT
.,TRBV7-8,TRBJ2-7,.,CASSSIPSGRRLSYEQYF,TGTGCCAGCAGCTCAATCCCCTCGGGCAGAAGACTTTCCTACGAGCAGTACTTC
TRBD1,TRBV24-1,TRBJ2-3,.,CATSALGPGGDTQYF,TGTGCCACCAGTGCCCTAGGGCCAGGGGGAGATACGCAGTATTTT
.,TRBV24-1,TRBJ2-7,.,CATSDLRSDRGASLVHEQYF,TGTGCCACCAGTGATTTGCGGAGTGACCGAGGGGCGAGTTTGGTCCACGAGCAGTACTTC
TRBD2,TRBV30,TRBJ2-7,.,CAWRGTSGRLTYEQYF,TGTGCCTGGAGAGGAACTAGCGGGAGGTTAACCTACGAGCAGTACTTC
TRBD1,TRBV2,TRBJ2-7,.,CAIRDSYYEQYF,TGTGCCATCCGGGACAGCTATTACGAGCAGTACTTC
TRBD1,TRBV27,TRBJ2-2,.,CASSLQGARTGELFF,TGTGCCAGCAGTCTACAGGGGGCAAGGACCGGGGAGCTGTTTTTT
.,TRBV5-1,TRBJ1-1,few,CASSFQQNTEAFF,TGCGCCAGCAGCTTCCAACAAAACACTGAAGCTTTCTTT
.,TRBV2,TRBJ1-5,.,CASSSQGLGQPQHF,TGTGCCAGCAGTTCCCAGGGGTTGGGGCAGCCCCAGCATTTT
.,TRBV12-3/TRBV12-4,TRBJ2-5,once,CASKRGPSEETQYF,TGTGCCAGCAAGAGGGGCCCCTCGGAAGAGACCCAGTACTTC
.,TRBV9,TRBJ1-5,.,CASSVEGVVNQPQHF,TGTGCCAGCAGCGTAGAAGGGGTGGTCAATCAGCCCCAGCATTTT
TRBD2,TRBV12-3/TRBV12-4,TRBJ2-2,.,CASSSGTSEYANTGELFF,TGTGCCAGCAGTTCCGGGACTAGCGAATACGCGAACACCGGGGAGCTGTTTTTT
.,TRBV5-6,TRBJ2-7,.,CASTDRDGSYEQYF,TGTGCCAGCACCGACCGGGACGGATCCTACGAGCAGTACTTC
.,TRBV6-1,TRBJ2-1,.,CASSEARGLVVNEQFF,TGTGCCAGCAGTGAAGCTCGGGGTTTGGTTGTTAATGAGCAGTTCTTC
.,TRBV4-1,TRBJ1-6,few,CASSVAGTNHSPLHF,TGCGCCAGCAGCGTAGCCGGGACAAACCATTCACCCCTCCACTTT
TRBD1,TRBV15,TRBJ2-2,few,CATSDAGTANTGELFF,TGTGCCACCAGCGACGCCGGGACAGCGAACACCGGGGAGCTGTTTTTT
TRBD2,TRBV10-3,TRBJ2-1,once,CAISDRTSGRAKNEQFF,TGTGCCATCAGTGATCGGACTAGCGGGAGGGCCAAAAATGAGCAGTTCTTC
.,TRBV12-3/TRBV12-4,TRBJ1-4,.,CASRQHEKLFF,TGTGCCAGCAGGCAACATGAAAAACTGTTTTTT
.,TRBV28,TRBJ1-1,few,CASADLGATEAFF,TGTGCCAGCGCGGACCTGGGGGCAACTGAAGCTTTCTTT
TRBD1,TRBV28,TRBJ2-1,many,CASRPEDRDYNEQFF,TGTGCCAGCAGGCCCGAGGACAGGGATTACAATGAGCAGTTCTTC
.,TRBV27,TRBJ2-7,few,CASSLPGSSYEQYF,TGTGCCAGCAGTTTGCCCGGAAGCTCCTACGAGCAGTACTTC
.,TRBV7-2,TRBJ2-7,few,CASSLEPLRASEQYF,TGTGCCAGCAGCTTAGAGCCCCTTAGAGCCTCCGAGCAGTACTTC
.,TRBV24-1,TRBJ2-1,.,CATSDTTLGRSYNEQFF,TGTGCCACCAGTGATACGACTTTAGGGAGATCCTACAATGAGCAGTTCTTC
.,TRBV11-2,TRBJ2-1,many,CASSRIMAEQFF,TGTGCCAGCAGCCGTATTATGGCTGAGCAGTTCTTC
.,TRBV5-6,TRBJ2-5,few,CASSLAPKQETQYF,TGTGCCAGCAGCTTGGCTCCTAAACAAGAGACCCAGTACTTC
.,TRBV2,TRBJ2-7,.,CASSERQTYEQYF,TGTGCCAGCAGTGAGAGACAGACCTACGAGCAGTACTTC
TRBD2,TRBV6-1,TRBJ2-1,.,CASSPPSGRSYNEQFF,TGTGCCAGCAGTCCCCCTAGCGGGAGGTCCTACAATGAGCAGTTCTTC
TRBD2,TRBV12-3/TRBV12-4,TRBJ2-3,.,CASSSSGGAGDTQYF,TGTGCCAGCAGCTCCAGCGGGGGGGCTGGAGATACGCAGTATTTT
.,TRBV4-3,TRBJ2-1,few,CASSQEVESSKQFF,TGCGCCAGCAGCCAAGAGGTGGAGTCCTCAAAGCAGTTCTTC
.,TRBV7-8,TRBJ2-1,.,CASSPRPQGINEQFF,TGTGCCAGCAGCCCCCGTCCCCAGGGGATCAATGAGCAGTTCTTC
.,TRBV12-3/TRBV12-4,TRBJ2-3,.,CAIRHWALTDTQYF,TGTGCCATCCGACATTGGGCTTTAACAGATACGCAGTATTTT
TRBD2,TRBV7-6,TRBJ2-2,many,CASTPPRGGDTGELFF,TGTGCCAGCACCCCCCCCCGCGGGGGGGACACCGGGGAGCTGTTTTTT
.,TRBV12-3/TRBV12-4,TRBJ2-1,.,CASSLGMLMFF,TGTGCCAGCAGTTTGGGTATGCTAATGTTCTTC
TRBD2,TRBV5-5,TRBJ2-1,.,CASSLTSGSIMNEQFF,TGTGCCAGCAGCTTGACTAGCGGGAGCATAATGAATGAGCAGTTCTTC
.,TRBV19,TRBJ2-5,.,CATGKGVQPETQYF,TGTGCCACCGGGAAGGGAGTTCAGCCAGAGACCCAGTACTTC
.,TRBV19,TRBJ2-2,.,CASSIVSGLTGELFF,TGTGCCAGTAGTATTGTCTCAGGGTTAACCGGGGAGCTGTTTTTT
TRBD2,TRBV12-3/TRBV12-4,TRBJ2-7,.,CASSLAVGSSGSCYEQYF,TGTGCCAGCAGTTTAGCGGTGGGGTCTAGCGGGAGTTGCTACGAGCAGTACTTC